These T cell receptor beta chains were read from a single sample in a study of CD4 T cells in relation to SARS-CoV-2 and coronaviruses. Using immunoSEQ multiplex PCR, the repertoire was profiled, and TCRdb retains in-frame clones only, with some absent. Among about 65,000 clones listed, around 86% were seen once. Sequencing was carried out using memory CD4+ T cells from PBMCs. Source of these receptors: a human donor in good health. CDR3s include the opening cysteine and the closing phenylalanine or tryptophan. A D gene is named only where the DNA matches it firmly. The size entry is marked missing in some rows and otherwise reads once, few, many or a size class.

v_gene,j_gene,abundance,len,d_gene,CDR3aa,CDR3nt
TRBV2,TRBJ2-7,NA,13,NA,CASREDSFGEQYF,TGTGCCAGCAGGGAAGACAGTTTCGGCGAGCAGTACTTC
TRBV2,TRBJ1-2,once,16,NA,CASSELPGTDLGGYTF,TGTGCCAGCAGTGAGTTGCCAGGGACGGATTTGGGCGGCTACACCTTC
TRBV28,TRBJ1-2,NA,13,TRBD1,CASSLTGNYGYTF,TGTGCCAGCAGTTTGACAGGGAACTATGGCTACACCTTC
TRBV5-1,TRBJ2-5,NA,20,NA,CASSLAGGHKFEGIQETQYF,TGCGCCAGCAGCTTGGCCGGGGGTCATAAGTTCGAGGGGATTCAAGAGACCCAGTACTTC
TRBV30,TRBJ1-2,NA,14,TRBD1,CAWSSYRGNYGYTF,TGTGCCTGGAGTTCCTACAGGGGTAACTATGGCTACACCTTC
TRBV15,TRBJ1-2,NA,15,NA,CATSPQFSDPYGYTF,TGTGCCACCAGCCCCCAGTTTTCGGACCCCTATGGCTACACCTTC
TRBV7-9,TRBJ1-5,NA,14,NA,CASSFQASNQPQHF,TGTGCCAGCAGCTTCCAGGCCAGCAATCAGCCCCAGCATTTT
TRBV7-9,TRBJ1-3,few,16,NA,CASSLWQGLSGNTIYF,TGTGCCAGCAGCTTATGGCAGGGCCTCTCTGGAAACACCATATATTTT
TRBV3-1/TRBV3-2,TRBJ1-4,NA,15,NA,CASSLQGRPDEKLFF,TGTGCCAGCAGTCTGCAGGGGCGCCCCGATGAAAAACTGTTTTTT
TRBV18,TRBJ2-3,NA,18,TRBD2,CASSLPRGTSSITDTQYF,TGTGCCAGCTCACTCCCGAGGGGGACTAGTTCGATCACAGATACGCAGTATTTT
TRBV19,TRBJ1-2,NA,12,NA,CARPLRYEGYTF,TGTGCCAGGCCCCTTCGGTACGAAGGCTACACCTTC
TRBV6-2/TRBV6-3,TRBJ2-5,NA,16,NA,CASSYSSVDARETQYF,TGTGCCAGCAGTTACTCTAGCGTCGACGCTAGGGAGACCCAGTACTTC
TRBV3-1/TRBV3-2,TRBJ2-5,NA,17,NA,CASSQMGVGGAKETQYF,TGTGCCAGCAGCCAGATGGGAGTGGGGGGGGCCAAGGAGACCCAGTACTTC
TRBV28,TRBJ1-2,NA,14,NA,CASSSHRLNYGYTF,TGTGCCAGCAGTTCTCACAGGCTTAACTATGGCTACACCTTC
TRBV30,TRBJ1-5,NA,16,TRBD1,CAWSLGGTGAAQPQHF,TGTGCCTGGAGTCTCGGAGGGACAGGGGCTGCTCAGCCCCAGCATTTT
TRBV5-8,TRBJ1-5,NA,14,NA,CASSMYRVSQPQHF,TGTGCCAGCAGCATGTACAGGGTCTCGCAGCCCCAGCATTTT
TRBV29-1,TRBJ2-7,NA,11,NA,CTAGHGHEQYF,TGCACCGCGGGGCATGGCCACGAGCAGTACTTC
TRBV5-1,TRBJ2-3,NA,18,TRBD2,CASSLQGTSGSLVDTQYF,TGCGCCAGCAGCTTGCAAGGGACTAGCGGGAGTTTGGTAGATACGCAGTATTTT
TRBV6-5,TRBJ2-3,NA,14,TRBD2,CASRFKGGADTQYF,TGTGCCAGCAGGTTTAAGGGAGGGGCAGATACGCAGTATTTT
TRBV24-1,TRBJ2-7,NA,16,NA,CATSDGGQKASYEQYF,TGTGCCACCAGTGACGGGGGACAAAAAGCCTCCTACGAGCAGTACTTC
TRBV7-8,TRBJ1-3,NA,14,NA,CASSLSLSGNTIYF,TGTGCCAGCAGCTTAAGCCTCTCTGGAAACACCATATATTTT
TRBV19,TRBJ2-2,once,16,TRBD2,CASSFAGTRSTGELFF,TGTGCCAGTAGTTTCGCCGGGACTAGGAGCACCGGGGAGCTGTTTTTT
TRBV7-9,TRBJ1-2,NA,13,TRBD1,CASSRQGYYGYTF,TGTGCCAGCAGCCGACAGGGCTACTATGGCTACACCTTC
TRBV20-1,TRBJ1-2,NA,11,NA,CSARANYGYTF,TGCAGTGCCAGGGCTAACTATGGCTACACCTTC
TRBV4-2,TRBJ2-1,NA,13,NA,CASSQDSVGEQFF,TGTGCCAGCAGCCAAGATAGCGTGGGTGAGCAGTTCTTC
TRBV19,TRBJ2-1,NA,16,TRBD2,CASSSPLFGGGYEQFF,TGTGCCAGTAGTTCGCCGCTCTTTGGCGGGGGGTATGAGCAGTTCTTC
TRBV5-1,TRBJ2-2,NA,13,NA,CASSSEGTGELFF,TGCGCCAGCAGCTCGGAGGGCACCGGGGAGCTGTTTTTT
TRBV3-1/TRBV3-2,TRBJ1-4,NA,13,NA,CASSLGRNEKLFF,TGTGCCAGCAGCCTGGGTCGTAATGAAAAACTGTTTTTT
TRBV19,TRBJ2-1,NA,13,NA,CASRVGHVNEQFF,TGTGCCAGTCGGGTCGGACATGTAAATGAGCAGTTCTTC
TRBV10-3,TRBJ2-7,NA,11,NA,CAIKGPYEQYF,TGTGCCATCAAGGGACCCTACGAGCAGTACTTC
TRBV28,TRBJ1-2,NA,11,NA,CASSRNYGYTF,TGTGCCAGCAGCAGAAACTATGGCTACACCTTC
TRBV13,TRBJ2-1,NA,17,NA,CASSSTGRTTSYNEQFF,TGTGCCAGCAGCTCCACCGGTCGGACGACCTCCTACAATGAGCAGTTCTTC
TRBV5-6,TRBJ1-4,NA,13,TRBD1,CASSDGQGKKLFF,TGTGCCAGCAGCGATGGACAGGGGAAAAAACTGTTTTTT
TRBV5-4,TRBJ1-1,NA,17,TRBD1,CASSPGTGNFMNTEAFF,TGTGCCAGCAGCCCCGGGACAGGGAACTTCATGAACACTGAAGCTTTCTTT
TRBV5-5,TRBJ1-1,NA,12,NA,CASSLGEGSAFF,TGTGCCAGCAGCTTGGGTGAGGGGTCAGCTTTCTTT
TRBV19,TRBJ1-5,NA,16,TRBD1,CASSIRSGQGKPPQHF,TGTGCCAGTAGTATAAGATCGGGACAGGGGAAACCGCCCCAGCATTTT
TRBV11-2,TRBJ2-3,few,16,TRBD2,CASSPRGSGDIDTQYF,TGTGCCAGCAGCCCCCGAGGAAGCGGGGATATAGATACGCAGTATTTT
TRBV18,TRBJ2-7,NA,14,TRBD1,CASSPGQESYEQYF,TGTGCCAGCTCACCCGGACAGGAATCCTACGAGCAGTACTTC
TRBV6-6,TRBJ1-5,NA,15,NA,CASSPPGFGNQPQHF,TGTGCCAGCTCCCCCCCGGGATTCGGCAATCAGCCCCAGCATTTT
TRBV6-1,TRBJ2-5,NA,13,NA,CASSENVGETQYF,TGTGCCAGCAGTGAAAATGTAGGGGAGACCCAGTACTTC
TRBV7-9,TRBJ2-1,NA,14,NA,CASSLSAGHGEQFF,TGTGCCAGCAGCTTATCCGCCGGGCATGGGGAGCAGTTCTTC
TRBV7-2,TRBJ2-5,NA,15,TRBD2,CASSFSGDRRETQYF,TGTGCCAGCAGCTTTAGCGGGGACCGGAGGGAGACCCAGTACTTC
TRBV4-3,TRBJ1-4,NA,17,NA,CASSQEMTLGTNEKLFF,TGCGCCAGCAGCCAAGAAATGACTTTGGGGACTAATGAAAAACTGTTTTTT
TRBV19,TRBJ1-6,NA,16,TRBD1,CASSTESGGVGSPLHF,TGTGCCAGTAGTACCGAGTCAGGGGGTGTCGGTTCACCCCTCCACTTT
TRBV9,TRBJ2-1,few,15,TRBD2,CASSALAGDNNEQFF,TGTGCCAGCAGCGCCCTAGCGGGGGACAACAATGAGCAGTTCTTC
TRBV19,TRBJ2-5,NA,15,NA,CASSIANDWRETQYF,TGTGCCAGTAGTATAGCCAATGACTGGAGGGAGACCCAGTACTTC
TRBV9,TRBJ2-7,NA,15,TRBD2,CASSVLAGSIYEQYF,TGTGCCAGCAGCGTACTAGCGGGATCAATATACGAGCAGTACTTC
TRBV2,TRBJ2-5,NA,15,TRBD1,CASSDRGQLQETQYF,TGTGCCAGCAGTGATAGGGGACAGTTACAAGAGACCCAGTACTTC
TRBV10-3,TRBJ2-7,few,13,TRBD1,CAIKTGQGQEQYF,TGTGCCATCAAGACGGGACAGGGCCAGGAGCAGTACTTC
TRBV14,TRBJ2-7,NA,16,TRBD1,CASSKEGGTGEYEQYF,TGTGCCAGCAGCAAAGAGGGCGGGACAGGGGAGTACGAGCAGTACTTC
TRBV6-2/TRBV6-3,TRBJ2-1,NA,17,TRBD2,CASSYLGLAGVYNEQFF,TGTGCCAGCAGTTACCTGGGACTAGCGGGAGTGTACAATGAGCAGTTCTTC